This entry lists 28 T cell receptor beta chains sequenced from one sample in a study of T cell responses to AZD1222 COVID-19 vaccine. Only in-frame clones appear in the TCRdb table, and some are missing; sequencing was by immunoSEQ multiplex PCR. The data show approximately 110,000 clones, with roughly nine tenths seen just once and 3.5% to 5% held by the top ten. Sequenced material: peripheral blood, taken on day 0 of AZD1222 vaccination. The receptors shown here come from an adult in good health.

This clone occurred a few times. CDR3 residues: CASSFQRTNEQFF. CDR3 in DNA: TGTGCCAGCAGCTTCCAGCGGACCAATGAGCAGTTCTTC. The chain has TRBV5-5 and TRBJ2-1; D possibly corresponds to TRBD2 (5 bases). Trimming took 2 bases from V and 6 from J, leaving 9 bases between them. This CDR3 has 13 amino acids. The germline V gene has CDR1 SGHKS and CDR2 YYEKEE (reference sequence).

The rearrangement links TRBV25-1 to TRBJ1-4; the match to TRBD1 covers 7 bases. Unmatched junction bases numbered 2, after V lost 4 bases and J lost 0 bases. This CDR3 region has 15 residues. Germline lookup yields CDR1 MGHDK and CDR2 SYGVNS. CDR3 bases: TGTGCCAGCAGTGTCCAGGGGGCAACTAATGAAAAACTGTTTTTT. Translated, it gives CASSVQGATNEKLFF.

The chain couples TRBV4-1 to TRBJ1-2; D possibly corresponds to TRBD1 (5 bases). The CDR3 has 18 residues. Trimming shortened V by 0 bases and J by 8 bases, and 25 bases separated the two germline ends. Looked up from germline, CDR1 is MGHRA and CDR2 is YSYEKL. CDR3 bases: TGCGCCAGCAGCCAAGAGAGCTTGATCTTGACAGCTGGTGAGGGCTACACCTTC. Translation gives CASSQESLILTAGEGYTF.

The V and J genes are TRBV28 and TRBJ2-1; TRBD2 aligns across 9 bases. Trimming cost V 1 base and J 8 bases; bases outside gene matches: 6. In germline, CDR1 is MDHEN, CDR2 SYDVKM. The CDR3 is made up of 15 amino acids. The CDR3 nucleotides are TGTGCCAGCAGTTTATACAGCGGGAGGCCGGATGAGCAGTTCTTC. Its protein product is CASSLYSGRPDEQFF.

This clone turned up a few times. The same CDR3 can be traced to other DNA sequences in this sample. The chain combines TRBV7-2 with TRBJ1-6; D uncertain. This CDR3 is 15 amino acids long. Germline V CDR1 and CDR2: SGHTA, FQGNSA. The V end lost 0 bases, the J end lost 8 bases, and 11 bases lay between the germline ends. CDR3 in amino acids: CASSLAMGGDSPLHF. The CDR3 bases are TGTGCCAGCAGCTTAGCGATGGGTGGCGATTCACCCCTCCACTTT.

The V gene is TRBV27, the J gene TRBJ2-2; TRBD2 matches 9 bases. With 5 bases clipped from V and 3 bases from J, the junction kept 7 bases outside the gene matches. Germline CDR1 is MNHEY and CDR2 is SMNVEV (reference sequence). The CDR3 runs to 16 residues. DNA for the CDR3: TGTGCCAGCAGTCCAGAACGACTAGCGGACACCGGGGAGCTGTTTTTT. Residues: CASSPERLADTGELFF.

The chain is built from TRBV3-1 (or the pseudogene TRBV3-2) and TRBJ1-2; 8 positions agree with TRBD1. Germline V lookup: CDR1 LGHDT, CDR2 YNNKEL (reference sequence). The ends lost 6 bases at V and 0 bases at J; junction bases unmatched: 6. The CDR3 covers 15 residues. CDR3 region: CASSVGTGANYGYTF. CDR3 bases: TGTGCCAGCAGTGTGGGGACAGGAGCTAACTATGGCTACACCTTC.

The V call is TRBV9, the J call TRBJ1-1; the match to TRBD1 covers 7 bases. The trim removed 5 bases at V and 10 bases at J, leaving 14 bases unmatched. Germline CDR1 and CDR2: SGDLS and YYNGEE. The CDR3 runs to 14 residues. Written as DNA, the CDR3 is TGTGCCAGCAGTGCGACAGGGATGGGGTCTCGAGCTTTCTTT. Translated: CASSATGMGSRAFF.

The chain is built from TRBV19 and TRBJ1-5; the D gene is possibly TRBD1 (5 bases). The V and J ends lost 0 bases and 3 bases respectively, with 12 bases between them. Germline loops: CDR1 LNHDA, CDR2 SQIVND (reference sequence). CDR3 length: 16 residues. CDR3 region: CASSIDQGRNNQPQHF. CDR3 nucleotide sequence: TGTGCCAGTAGTATAGATCAGGGACGGAACAATCAGCCCCAGCATTTT.

The chain carries TRBV24-1 and TRBJ2-2; maybe TRBD1 (5 bases). This CDR3 contains 16 residues. In germline, CDR1 is KGHDR, CDR2 SFDVKD. The V end was cut by 7 bases, the J end by 3 bases, with 17 bases between. CDR3 loop: CATRGQSRSDTGELFF. In DNA, the CDR3 is TGTGCCACCAGAGGACAAAGTAGGAGCGACACCGGGGAGCTGTTTTTT.

The chain has TRBV3-1 (or the pseudogene TRBV3-2) and TRBJ2-2; D ambiguous. CDR3 length equals 14 residues. Trimming shortened V by 8 bases and J by 1 base, and 11 bases separated the two germline ends. The V gene's germline CDR1 is LGHDT and CDR2 YNNKEL (reference sequence). This chain's CDR3 is CASSGGKNTGELFF. For the CDR3, the DNA is TGTGCCAGCTCCGGCGGAAAGAACACCGGGGAGCTGTTTTTT.

This rearrangement joins TRBV19 to TRBJ1-3; D might be TRBD1 (6 bases). Germline CDR1 LNHDA, CDR2 SQIVND (reference sequence). V was trimmed by 5 bases and J by 0 bases, leaving 11 bases between them. The CDR3 has 15 amino acids. The CDR3 spells CASSAGVFSGNTIYF. CDR3 DNA sequence: TGTGCCAGTAGTGCAGGGGTCTTCTCTGGAAACACCATATATTTT.

The chain combines TRBV7-9 with TRBJ1-5; D might be TRBD1 (5 bases). The V gene lost 1 base and the J gene lost 1 base, with 11 bases spanning the gap. Germline CDR1 SEHNR, CDR2 FQNEAQ (reference sequence). This CDR3 is 16 amino acids long. The CDR3 region has the DNA TGTGCCAGCAGCTTAGGTCCGGGGGGAAGCAATCAGCCCCAGCATTTT. Its translation: CASSLGPGGSNQPQHF.

The chain joins TRBV19 to TRBJ2-2; D possibly corresponds to TRBD2 (5 bases). The V gene's germline CDR1 is LNHDA and CDR2 SQIVND (reference sequence). CDR3 length: 15 amino acids. The V and J ends lost 3 bases and 0 bases respectively, with 8 bases between them. Written as DNA, the CDR3 is TGTGCCAGTAGTATGGAGGCATCGAACACCGGGGAGCTGTTTTTT. It yields the protein CASSMEASNTGELFF.

The V call is TRBV7-8, the J call TRBJ2-2; D may be TRBD2 (5 bases). The V gene lost 4 bases and the J gene lost 2 bases, with 17 bases spanning the gap. The CDR3 loop spans 17 amino acids. CDR1 and CDR2 (germline): SGHVS, FQNEAQ. The CDR3 protein is CASSSSGGLYNTGELFF. The CDR3 nucleotides are TGTGCCAGCAGCTCATCAGGTGGACTGTATAACACCGGGGAGCTGTTTTTT. Supplemented by reference TRBV7-8 and TRBJ2-2, the full variable domain reads GAGVSQSPRYKVAKRGQDVALRCDPISGHVSLFWYQQALGQGPEFLTYFQNEAQLDKSGLPSDRFFAERPEGSVSTLKIQRTQQEDSAVYLCASSSSGGLYNTGELFFGEGSRLTVL.

The chain employs TRBV19 and TRBJ2-7; TRBD1 agrees at 10 bases. V lost 5 bases, J lost 6 bases, and 7 bases stayed unmatched. This CDR3 contains 14 residues. Per germline, CDR1 LNHDA and CDR2 SQIVND (reference sequence). For the CDR3, the DNA is TGTGCCAGTAGTCCCCGACAGGGGGCTGTCGAGCAGTACTTC. Residues: CASSPRQGAVEQYF. The complete variable domain, with remaining parts taken from reference TRBV19 and TRBJ2-7, reads DGGITQSPKYLFRKEGQNVTLSCEQNLNHDAMYWYRQDPGQGLRLIYYSQIVNDFQKGDIAEGYSVSREKKESFPLTVTSAQKNPTAFYLCASSPRQGAVEQYFGPGTRLTVT.

The chain couples TRBV30 to TRBJ2-2; 9 bases match TRBD1. CDR1 GTSNPN and CDR2 SVGIG come from the germline V gene (reference sequence). Trimming took 8 bases from V and 4 from J; bases not matched to a gene: 11. The CDR3 length is 15 residues. CDR3 DNA: TGTGCCGCAAACCCCGGGACAGGGCCCACCGGGGAGCTGTTTTTT. This sequence encodes CAANPGTGPTGELFF.

This chain connects TRBV12-1 to TRBJ1-4. TRBV12-1 is shown as a pseudogene. The CDR3 covers 15 residues. CDR3 region: CASSFLFSLREKLFF. CDR3 in DNA: TGTGCCAGCAGCTTTCTGTTCAGTCTACGTGAAAAACTGTTTTTT.

The chain combines TRBV12-3 or TRBV12-4 with TRBJ1-3; no firm D call. Deletions cut 8 bases from V and 1 base from J, with 9 bases between. The CDR3 runs to 13 residues. This chain's CDR3 is CASRLESGNTIYF. CDR3 bases: TGTGCCAGCCGTCTCGAGTCTGGAAACACCATATATTTT.

This rearrangement joins TRBV6-5 to TRBJ1-2; TRBD1 aligns across 7 bases. CDR1 and CDR2 from the germline V gene are MNHEY and SVGAGI. With V trimmed by 6 bases and J by 5 bases, 9 bases remained unmatched. The CDR3 is 14 amino acids. CDR3 sequence reads: CASRGQSNYYGYTF. The CDR3 nucleotides are TGTGCCAGCAGGGGACAGAGTAATTATTATGGCTACACCTTC.

The rearrangement joins TRBV27 to TRBJ2-5, with 10 bases identical to TRBD2. The CDR3 consists of 13 residues. V shed 6 bases, J shed 5 bases, and the junction held 3 bases outside the gene matches. Germline lookup yields CDR1 MNHEY and CDR2 SMNVEV (reference sequence). CDR3 amino acids: CASRLAGVETQYF. The CDR3 coding sequence is TGTGCCAGCAGGCTAGCGGGGGTGGAGACCCAGTACTTC.

The chain is built from TRBV12-3 or TRBV12-4 and TRBJ2-1; no reliable D call. This CDR3 has 11 residues. V was trimmed by 1 base and J by 13 bases, leaving 8 bases between them. CDR3 in DNA: TGTGCCAGCAGTTTAGGGGCAGTACAGTTCTTC. Translated, it gives CASSLGAVQFF.

The CDR3 sequence: CASVTGMNTEAFF. CDR3 DNA sequence: TGTGCCAGCGTGACAGGGATGAACACTGAAGCTTTCTTT. J is TRBJ1-1 and V is TRBV6-5; 7 bases fit TRBD1. J gave up 0 bases and V 8 bases, and 3 bases lay outside the gene matches. The V gene's germline CDR1 is MNHEY and CDR2 SVGAGI. The length of the CDR3 is 13 residues.

V usage is TRBV6-2 or TRBV6-3 and J usage is TRBJ2-1, with D tentatively TRBD1 or TRBD2 (5 bases each). Germline lookup yields CDR1 MNHEY and CDR2 SVGEGT. Trimming left V 2 bases short and J 8 bases short, with 16 bases between. The CDR3 extends over 15 amino acids. The CDR3 coding sequence is TGTGCCAGCAGTTACACCCGAGGGGAGCTAGATGAGCAGTTCTTC. It is translated as CASSYTRGELDEQFF.

The J gene is TRBJ2-7, the V gene TRBV27; 8 nucleotides line up with TRBD2. V lost 8 bases and J lost 4; bases outside the gene matches: 7. The V gene's germline CDR1 is MNHEY and CDR2 SMNVEV (reference sequence). The CDR3 spans 13 residues. As DNA, the CDR3 is TGTGCCAGCTGGGGGGCTAGCGGGTACGAGCAGTACTTC. Translation: CASWGASGYEQYF.

This chain connects TRBV30 to TRBJ1-5, with D possibly TRBD1 on 6 matching bases. This CDR3 comprises 13 residues. Trimming shortened V by 1 base and J by 4 bases, and 8 bases separated the two germline ends. Germline CDR1 GTSNPN, CDR2 SVGIG (reference sequence). The CDR3 loop reads CAWSGRGNQPQHF. CDR3 nucleotide sequence: TGTGCCTGGAGTGGCAGGGGAAATCAGCCCCAGCATTTT.

The chain recombines TRBV6-2 or TRBV6-3 with TRBJ2-5; 14 bases fit TRBD2. Looked up from germline, CDR1 is MNHEY and CDR2 is SVGEGT. The CDR3 length is 16 residues. V trimming: 5 bases; J trimming: 3 bases; junction bases outside the gene matches: 5. CDR3 loop: CASSGLAGGPEETQYF. The CDR3 DNA reads TGTGCCAGCAGTGGACTAGCGGGGGGCCCTGAAGAGACCCAGTACTTC.

The V and J genes are TRBV27 and TRBJ1-5; D is undetermined. Germline CDR1 MNHEY, CDR2 SMNVEV (reference sequence). The germline V and J ends were trimmed by 11 bases and 5 bases, with 10 bases remaining between them. The CDR3 totals 11 residues. The CDR3 sequence: CAPRKDQPQHF. The DNA for the CDR3 is TGTGCCCCGCGCAAGGATCAGCCCCAGCATTTT.